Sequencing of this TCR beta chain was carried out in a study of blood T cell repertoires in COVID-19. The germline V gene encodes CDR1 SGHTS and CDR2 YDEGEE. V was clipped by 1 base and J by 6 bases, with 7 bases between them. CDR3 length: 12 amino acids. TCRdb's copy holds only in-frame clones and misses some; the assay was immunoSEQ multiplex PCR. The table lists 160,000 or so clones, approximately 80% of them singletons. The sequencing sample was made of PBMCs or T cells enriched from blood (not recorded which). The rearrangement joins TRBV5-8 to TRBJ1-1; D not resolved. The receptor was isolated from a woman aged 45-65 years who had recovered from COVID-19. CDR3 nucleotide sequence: TGTGCCAGCAGCTTGTCGTTATCTGAAGCTTTCTTT. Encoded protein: CASSLSLSEAFF.